This paragraph covers one T cell receptor (beta chain) sequence. What it binds is unknown. This table comes from immunoSEQ multiplex PCR, and its TCRdb copy is limited to in-frame clones, with some not included. The sample includes about 110,000 clones, 70% to 90% of them seen just once. This sample is drawn from a study of T cell responses to AZD1222 COVID-19 vaccine. Study in general: Second-dose intervals of approximately 4 or approximately 12 weeks were pooled. Study-wide results and caveats: Elevations in Spike-specific TCR breadth and depth followed administration of two AZD1222 doses. Donors, mostly white British, included more females; clonal diversity was possibly underestimated.

The CDR3 has 13 residues. V shed 5 bases and J shed 9 bases, with 14 bases lying between them. The gene calls are TRBV12-3 or TRBV12-4 and TRBJ2-1; weak D call: TRBD1 (6 bases). The clonotype comes from an adult in good health. Sequences were derived from peripheral blood, sampled on day 0 of AZD1222 vaccination. The CDR3 DNA sequence: TGTGCCAGCAGTCCGCTGGGGGCTGGTGAGCAGTTCTTC. Translation gives CASSPLGAGEQFF.